The present T cell receptor (beta chain) was sequenced within a study of Graves' ophthalmopathy and Graves' hyperthyroidism. This clonotype occurred many times. The target antigen is unknown. Study-wide points: Most thyroid clonotypes expanded beyond 0.001 frequency were also found in blood.

V gave up 1 base and J gave up 0 bases, with 13 bases separating them. CDR3 size: 17 residues. CDR1 and CDR2 from the germline V gene are LNHNV and YYDKDF (reference sequence). The sequenced template was RNA, covering the TCR beta CDR3 region. Investigators did first-round RT-PCR with HTBI primers, then second-round multiplex PCR. Each CDR3 protein gets one entry after TCRdb re-called the multiplex PCR reads with MiXCR. Here the sample spans approximately 540,000 distinct CDR3 sequences, approximately 35% being singletons. Sequencing used peripheral blood or thyroid tissue (not recorded which). The receptor comes from an adult man with Graves' hyperthyroidism. V usage is TRBV15 and J usage is TRBJ1-3; D gene ambiguous. CDR3 protein: CATSRGTTDYSGNTIYF. In DNA form, the CDR3 reads TGTGCCACCAGCAGAGGGACTACAGATTACTCTGGAAACACCATATATTTT.